The 20 T cell receptor beta chains reported below all come from one sample, sequenced in a study of cytomegalovirus exposure and HLA in healthy donors. It was with 60 Vbeta and 13 Jbeta primers that the PCR ran. TCRdb keeps only in-frame clones here, not all; method: immunoSEQ multiplex PCR. The data contain roughly 250,000 clones, under 90% of them singletons. Sequencing input: PBMCs. The receptors here all came from a girl aged 2 to 9 in good health and CMV-seronegative.

The chain uses TRBV28 and TRBJ1-2, with a tentative D call TRBD1 (5 bases). Germline CDR1 MDHEN, CDR2 SYDVKM. With 7 bases removed from V and 4 bases from J, the gap between germline ends came to 16 bases. This CDR3 is built from 14 residues. CDR3 residues: CASTDYRPLYGYTF. The CDR3 bases are TGTGCCAGCACCGATTACAGGCCCCTCTATGGCTACACCTTC.

This clone came up a few times. The chain carries TRBV7-6 and TRBJ2-5, with D hard to call. Per the germline V gene, CDR1 is SGHVS and CDR2 is FNYEAQ. Trimming stripped 0 bases from V and 3 bases from J, with 2 bases between. This CDR3 comprises 12 residues. CDR3 loop: CASSLAEETQYF. The CDR3 DNA reads TGTGCCAGCAGCTTAGCCGAAGAGACCCAGTACTTC. The variable domain in full, completed from reference TRBV7-6 and TRBJ2-5, reads GAGVSQSPRYKVTKRGQDVALRCDPISGHVSLYWYRQALGQGPEFLTYFNYEAQQDKSGLPNDRFSAERPEGSISTLTIQRTEQRDSAMYRCASSLAEETQYFGPGTRLLVL.

CDR3 region: CASKSSAGGGETQYF. CDR3 sequence (DNA): TGTGCCAGTAAATCTTCAGCGGGGGGCGGGGAGACCCAGTACTTC. This chain joins TRBV19 and TRBJ2-5; 9 bases agree with TRBD2. The CDR3 is made up of 15 amino acids. The germline gives CDR1 LNHDA, CDR2 SQIVND (reference sequence). Trimming cost V 7 bases and J 5 bases; bases outside gene matches: 11.

V gene TRBV5-1 combines with J gene TRBJ1-5, with D possibly TRBD1 on 5 matching bases. Germline V gene data show CDR1 as SGHRS and CDR2 as YFSETQ. V lost 1 base and J lost 1, with 12 bases in between. The CDR3 is 16 amino acids. The CDR3 DNA sequence: TGCGCCAGCAGCTTGAATCCGGGGGAAAGCAATCAGCCCCAGCATTTT. Translated, it gives CASSLNPGESNQPQHF.

The table lists this clone with a few counts. The chain recombines TRBV19 with TRBJ2-7; the match to TRBD1 covers 7 bases. The germline V gene has CDR1 LNHDA and CDR2 SQIVND (reference sequence). The trim removed 6 bases at V and 0 bases at J, leaving 5 bases unmatched. The CDR3 has 14 residues. The CDR3 nucleotides read TGTGCCAGTAGGGTGACAGGGATCTCCTACGAGCAGTACTTC. This codes for CASRVTGISYEQYF.

V is TRBV6-5 and J is TRBJ1-2, with D perhaps TRBD1 (5 bases). Germline loops: CDR1 MNHEY, CDR2 SVGAGI. Deletions cut 0 bases from V and 4 bases from J, with 15 bases between. The CDR3 extends over 16 amino acids. CDR3 amino acids: CASSYSITPGGYGYTF. In DNA, the CDR3 is TGTGCCAGCAGTTACTCGATTACTCCCGGGGGCTATGGCTACACCTTC.

This rearrangement joins TRBV29-1 to TRBJ2-5, with TRBD2 as a possible D gene (5 bases). Germline lookup yields CDR1 SQVTM and CDR2 ANQGSEA. The V and J ends lost 4 bases and 10 bases respectively, with 10 bases between them. The CDR3 runs 10 residues. The CDR3 sequence: CSVVGGVQYF. CDR3 coding DNA: TGCAGCGTTGTAGGAGGAGTCCAGTACTTC. Complete variable domain (other parts from reference TRBV29-1 and TRBJ2-5): SAVISQKPSRDICQRGTSLTIQCQVDSQVTMMFWYRQQPGQSLTLIATANQGSEATYESGFVIDKFPISRPNLTFSTLTVSNMSPEDSSIYLCSVVGGVQYFGPGTRLLVL.

V usage is TRBV15 and J usage is TRBJ1-5, with a possible D match to TRBD1 (6 bases). Trimming left V 2 bases short and J 7 bases short, with 30 bases between. The germline CDR1 and CDR2 sequences are LNHNV and YYDKDF (reference sequence). CDR3 length equals 20 residues. Written as DNA, the CDR3 is TGTGCCACCAGCAGACACCCCACGGGCACAGGGCCGTTCGCAGACCAGCCCCAGCATTTT. It translates to CATSRHPTGTGPFADQPQHF.

The chain uses TRBV4-1 and TRBJ1-2; 12 nucleotides align to TRBD1. With V trimmed by 2 bases and J by 8 bases, 9 bases remained unmatched. Per the germline V gene, CDR1 is MGHRA and CDR2 is YSYEKL. This CDR3 comprises 16 residues. CDR3 loop: CASSQWPGQGAEGYTF. The CDR3, as DNA: TGCGCCAGCAGCCAATGGCCGGGACAGGGGGCGGAGGGCTACACCTTC.

Details on this clone: The junction departs from germline at one end; a sequencing error may be responsible. The rearrangement uses TRBV14 and TRBJ1-1; 9 bases map to TRBD1. The CDR3 spans 19 residues. Germline CDR1 reads SGHDN; CDR2 reads FVKESK. DNA of the CDR3: TGTGCCAGCAGCCGAGATAGATTCTTTCGGACAGGGGAGAACTCTGAAGCTTTCTTT. Translation: CASSRDRFFRTGENSEAFF.

V gene TRBV5-1 combines with J gene TRBJ1-5, with 7 positions matching TRBD1. J was trimmed by 2 bases and V by 1 base; bases with no gene match: 0. This CDR3 is 14 amino acids long. Germline-derived CDR1 and CDR2 are SGHRS and YFSETQ. The CDR3 DNA reads TGCGCCAGCAGCTTGACAGGGGGCAATCAGCCCCAGCATTTT. It is translated as CASSLTGGNQPQHF.

The V call is TRBV7-3, the J call TRBJ2-6, with 11 bases identical to TRBD1. The CDR3 has 19 residues. Per the germline V gene, CDR1 is SGHTA and CDR2 is FQGTGA. The trim removed 2 bases at V and 0 bases at J, leaving 6 bases unmatched. The chain's CDR3 is CASSLSSGTGGSGANVLTF. CDR3 bases: TGTGCCAGCAGCTTATCTTCCGGGACAGGGGGCTCTGGGGCCAACGTCCTGACTTTC. Variable domain in full (rest from reference TRBV7-3 and TRBJ2-6): GAGVSQTPSNKVTEKGKYVELRCDPISGHTALYWYRQSLGQGPEFLIYFQGTGAADDSGLPNDRFFAVRPEGSVSTLKIQRTERGDSAVYLCASSLSSGTGGSGANVLTFGAGSRLTVL.

CDR3 in amino acids: CASSYGGGTNTGELFF. The CDR3 DNA follows: TGTGCCAGCAGTTACGGCGGGGGGACGAACACCGGGGAGCTGTTTTTT. The chain recombines TRBV6-5 with TRBJ2-2; 8 bases fit TRBD2. Trimming took 2 bases from V and 0 from J; bases not matched to a gene: 2. Germline-derived CDR1 and CDR2 are MNHEY and SVGAGI. The CDR3 sequence is 16 residues long.

This sequence joins TRBV30 and TRBJ2-7; TRBD2 is a possible D gene (5 bases). This CDR3 comprises 13 residues. The germline V and J ends were trimmed by 3 bases and 2 bases, with 11 bases remaining between them. CDR1 and CDR2 from the germline V gene are GTSNPN and SVGIG (reference sequence). CDR3: CAWSDGLAYEQYF. The CDR3 coding sequence is TGTGCCTGGAGCGATGGACTCGCCTACGAGCAGTACTTC. Combining the CDR3 with reference TRBV30 and TRBJ2-7 gives the whole variable domain SQTIHQWPATLVQPVGSPLSLECTVEGTSNPNLYWYRQAAGRGLQLLFYSVGIGQISSEVPQNLSASRPQDRQFILSSKKLLLSDSGFYLCAWSDGLAYEQYFGPGTRLTVT.

Points on this clone: A read error may produce the germline difference seen at one junction end. Distinct nucleotide sequences in the sample also encode this CDR3. This chain uses TRBV4-1 with TRBJ2-1; 7 bases match TRBD1. CDR1 is MGHRA and CDR2 is YSYEKL in the germline V gene. The CDR3 contains 15 residues. The CDR3 DNA is TGCGCCAGCAGCCAAGGTTTCAACAGGGGAAATGAGCAATTCTTC. Its protein product is CASSQGFNRGNEQFF.

The genes are TRBV10-3 and TRBJ2-5; D is undetermined. The DNA end favors TRBJ2-7, so the J call may be wrong. Germline V CDR1 and CDR2: ENHRY, SYGVKD. The CDR3 consists of 16 residues. The CDR3 region has the DNA TGTGCCATCAGTGGAGAATCCCTCCTTGTTGCTGTCGAGCAGTACTTC. Translation: CAISGESLLVAVEQYF.

This clone showed up just a few times. The chain is built from TRBV6-6 and TRBJ1-5; no clear D. The CDR3 totals 13 residues. Germline assignment: CDR1 MNHNY and CDR2 SVGAGI (reference sequence). Trimming stripped 7 bases from V and 0 bases from J, with 7 bases between. CDR3 sequence (DNA): TGTGCCAGCAAGGAGTATAGCAATCAGCCCCAGCATTTT. Residues: CASKEYSNQPQHF.

CDR3 DNA: TGTGCCAGCAGCGTAGAGGTTGCGGGAGGTGAGACCCAGTACTTC. This sequence encodes CASSVEVAGGETQYF. The rearrangement links TRBV9 to TRBJ2-5; 8 nucleotides align to TRBD2. CDR1 is SGDLS, CDR2 YYNGEE, per germline. This CDR3 is built from 15 residues. With V trimmed by 0 bases and J by 5 bases, 6 bases remained unmatched.

CDR3: CASSLSYTDTQYF. The DNA for the CDR3 is TGTGCCAGCAGTCTGTCTTACACAGATACGCAGTATTTT. The chain carries TRBV28 and TRBJ2-3; D is unresolved. V was shortened by 5 bases and J by 2 bases, with 8 bases between the two germline ends. In germline, CDR1 is MDHEN, CDR2 SYDVKM. The CDR3 sequence is 13 residues long.

The chain links TRBV7-6 to TRBJ2-7; D perhaps matches TRBD2 (5 bases). This CDR3 region has 11 residues. The germline V gene encodes CDR1 SGHVS and CDR2 FNYEAQ. The V end was cut by 5 bases, the J end by 10 bases, with 12 bases between. CDR3 in DNA: TGTGCCAGCAGCACCGCCGGGATTCAGTACTTC. It codes for CASSTAGIQYF.